A single sample gave rise to the 13 T cell receptor beta chains below, sequenced in a study of early T cells in non-severe SARS-CoV-2 infection. Each CDR3 protein is one row after TCRdb ran MiXCR on the 5' RACE reads. This table has around 80,000 distinct CDR3 sequences, roughly 10% appearing once. Source: whole blood, taken at baseline. These receptors were collected from an adult who was a healthcare worker with PCR-confirmed SARS-CoV-2 infection or an uninfected control (not recorded which).

In its sample, this clonotype was seen many times. The J gene is TRBJ1-4, the V gene TRBV29-1; 7 bases are a match to TRBD1. The J segment lost 8 bases and the V segment lost 6 bases, leaving 9 bases of the junction unmatched. This CDR3 comprises 13 residues. In germline, CDR1 is SQVTM, CDR2 ANQGSEA. The chain's CDR3 is CSVVQGSREKLFF. CDR3 nucleotide sequence: TGCAGCGTGGTACAGGGGTCTAGAGAAAAACTGTTTTTT.

This clonotype was seen a handful of times. This chain links TRBV27 with TRBJ1-5; D remains unclear. This CDR3 is built from 13 residues. V dropped 6 bases and J dropped 3 bases, with 9 bases sitting between them. Germline assignment: CDR1 MNHEY and CDR2 SMNVEV (reference sequence). CDR3 sequence reads: CASSSLFNQPQHF. The CDR3 region has the DNA TGTGCCAGCAGCAGCCTCTTCAATCAGCCCCAGCATTTT.

V gene TRBV18 combines with J gene TRBJ1-2; the D gene is possibly TRBD1 (5 bases). V was pared by 2 bases and J by 14 bases, with 18 bases between. The CDR3 consists of 13 residues. Per the germline V gene, CDR1 is KGHSH and CDR2 is LQKENI. The CDR3 DNA follows: TGTGCCAGCTCACCAGGAGGGGACGACAGAGAAACCTTC. It translates to CASSPGGDDRETF.

This CDR3 is CASSGGDGYKNIQYF. CDR3 bases: TGTGCCAGCAGTGGAGGGGACGGTTACAAAAACATTCAGTACTTC. The chain uses TRBV28 and TRBJ2-4; perhaps TRBD2 as D (6 bases). The CDR3 has 15 amino acids. Germline V gene data show CDR1 as MDHEN and CDR2 as SYDVKM. The ends were cut back, 5 bases at V and 3 bases at J, with 14 bases in the middle.

The chain joins TRBV2 to TRBJ2-3; D gene uncertain. Trimming removed 8 bases at V and 4 bases at J, with 7 bases between. This CDR3 is 11 amino acids long. Germline V gene data show CDR1 as SNHLY and CDR2 as FYNNEI. CDR3 coding DNA: TGTGCCAGCGGTCGTGCAGATACGCAGTATTTT. Protein sequence: CASGRADTQYF.

The V gene is TRBV12-3 or TRBV12-4, the J gene TRBJ2-7, with D hard to call. The CDR3 length is 14 residues. V dropped 6 bases and J dropped 0 bases, with 12 bases sitting between them. The CDR3 bases are TGTGCCAGCAGGTTGACTGTACGCTCCTACGAGCAGTACTTC. Residues: CASRLTVRSYEQYF.

This clonotype was recorded many times. The rearrangement joins TRBV2 to TRBJ2-5, with D perhaps TRBD2 (6 bases). The germline V gene encodes CDR1 SNHLY and CDR2 FYNNEI. The CDR3 runs to 14 residues. The V end lost 0 bases, the J end lost 3 bases, and 8 bases lay between the germline ends. The CDR3: CASSEAASEETQYF. The CDR3 DNA is TGTGCCAGCAGTGAAGCGGCTAGCGAAGAGACCCAGTACTTC.

V and J are TRBV12-3 or TRBV12-4 and TRBJ2-7; 7 nucleotides line up with TRBD2. Unmatched junction bases numbered 8, after V lost 3 bases and J lost 6 bases. The CDR3 is 14 amino acids. This CDR3 reads CASSLGDYRVEQYF. The CDR3 nucleotides are TGTGCCAGCAGTTTGGGGGACTACCGTGTCGAGCAGTACTTC.

This clonotype was picked up a small number of times. The chain has TRBV7-7 and TRBJ2-5; D not certain. The length of the CDR3 is 13 residues. V was pared by 5 bases and J by 2 bases, with 9 bases between. Looked up from germline, CDR1 is SSHAT and CDR2 is FNYEAQ (reference sequence). The CDR3: CASSGQPQETQYF. In nucleotides, the CDR3 is TGTGCCAGCAGCGGCCAACCACAAGAGACCCAGTACTTC.

The rearrangement joins TRBV18 to TRBJ1-2; unclear D gene. Per germline, CDR1 KGHSH and CDR2 LQKENI. The CDR3 has 12 amino acids. V lost 2 bases, J lost 0 bases, and 1 base lay in between. The CDR3 DNA reads as TGTGCCAGCTCACCATCTAACTATGGCTACACCTTC. It specifies CASSPSNYGYTF.

This clonotype was observed a single time. The gene calls are TRBV30 and TRBJ1-5; the D is unclear. V was pared by 1 base and J by 5 bases, with 9 bases between. The germline gives CDR1 GTSNPN, CDR2 SVGIG (reference sequence). The CDR3 length is 13 residues. The CDR3: CAWSEGGDQPQHF. The CDR3 DNA is TGTGCCTGGAGTGAGGGAGGCGATCAGCCCCAGCATTTT. Looking up the rest from reference TRBV30 and TRBJ1-5 gives the full variable domain: SQTIHQWPATLVQPVGSPLSLECTVEGTSNPNLYWYRQAAGRGLQLLFYSVGIGQISSEVPQNLSASRPQDRQFILSSKKLLLSDSGFYLCAWSEGGDQPQHFGDGTRLSIL.

This clonotype came up many times. The chain has TRBV4-1 and TRBJ2-3, with 7 bases fitting TRBD2. Looked up from germline, CDR1 is MGHRA and CDR2 is YSYEKL. V shed 1 base and J 1 base; nucleotides not matched to a gene: 2. The CDR3 is 15 residues long. The DNA for the CDR3 is TGCGCCAGCAGCCAAGCGGGAGGACGCACAGATACGCAGTATTTT. Amino acid sequence: CASSQAGGRTDTQYF.

This clonotype has a handful of counts. The chain links TRBV5-5 to TRBJ2-1; 9 bases align to TRBD2. CDR1 SGHKS and CDR2 YYEKEE come from the germline V gene (reference sequence). V gave up 5 bases and J gave up 4 bases; unmatched junction bases: 7. The CDR3 consists of 15 residues. The CDR3 DNA sequence: TGTGCCAGCAGTCAGACTAGCGGAGAATACAATGAGCAGTTCTTC. This codes for CASSQTSGEYNEQFF.